A selection of T cell receptor beta chains follows, all from one sample in a study of cytomegalovirus exposure and HLA in healthy donors. The data were produced by immunoSEQ multiplex PCR, yet TCRdb's version contains in-frame clones alone and is incomplete. In the table there are over 65,000 clones, 70% to 90% of which are singletons. Specimen: PBMCs. Receptor source: a woman in her thirties in good health and CMV-seronegative. CDR3s include the opening cysteine and the closing phenylalanine or tryptophan. A D gene is named only where the DNA matches it firmly. A clone size is listed for some rows: how often the clone was seen (once, few, many), or a class if it is expanded.

13	TRBV5-1	-	TRBD1	TRBJ2-5	CASSEGTAETQYF	TGCGCCAGCAGCGAGGGGACAGCAGAGACCCAGTACTTC
12	TRBV7-2	-	-	TRBJ2-1	CASSLVGQGILF	-
13	TRBV5-1	-	-	TRBJ1-1	CASSLAGNTEAFF	TGCGCCAGCAGCTTGGCCGGGAACACTGAAGCTTTCTTT
14	TRBV28	-	-	TRBJ1-3	CASAGVGSGNTIYF	TGTGCCAGCGCTGGGGTAGGGAGTGGAAACACCATATATTTT
14	TRBV5-1	-	TRBD1	TRBJ2-7	CASSLGDRGGEQYF	TGCGCCAGCAGCTTGGGGGACAGGGGAGGCGAGCAGTACTTC
16	TRBV6-5	-	TRBD1	TRBJ2-5	CASSYSGQGVGETQYF	TGTGCCAGCAGTTACTCGGGACAGGGGGTAGGGGAGACCCAGTACTTC
12	TRBV5-8	-	-	TRBJ2-7	CASSRTTYEQYF	TGTGCCAGCTCAAGGACTACCTACGAGCAGTACTTC
14	TRBV2	-	TRBD1	TRBJ1-2	CASGAGGAFYGYTF	TGTGCCAGCGGAGCAGGGGGCGCTTTCTATGGCTACACCTTC
16	TRBV7-6	-	TRBD1	TRBJ2-3	CASSPRDSPGVDTQYF	TGTGCCAGCAGCCCCCGGGACAGTCCAGGGGTAGATACGCAGTATTTT
17	TRBV27	-	-	TRBJ2-3	CASSLSIGGSGTDTQYF	TGTGCCAGCAGTTTATCGATAGGGGGTAGTGGCACAGATACGCAGTATTTT
12	TRBV10-1	-	-	TRBJ1-4	CASSGSSEKLFF	TGCGCCAGCAGTGGTAGTTCCGAAAAACTGTTTTTT
13	TRBV5-4	-	TRBD1	TRBJ1-2	CASSSETGGSYTF	TGTGCCAGCAGCTCCGAGACAGGGGGCAGCTACACCTTC
14	TRBV11-3	-	-	TRBJ2-1	CASSLGQLYNEQFF	TGTGCCAGCAGCCTTGGACAGCTCTACAATGAGCAGTTCTTC
15	TRBV5-6	-	TRBD1	TRBJ2-2	CASSTRQGNTGELFF	TGTGCCAGCAGCACGCGACAGGGAAACACCGGGGAGCTGTTTTTT
15	TRBV5-6	once	TRBD1	TRBJ2-1	CASSLVGQANNEQFF	TGTGCCAGCAGCTTGGTTGGACAGGCAAACAATGAGCAGTTCTTC
15	TRBV9	-	TRBD1	TRBJ1-3	CASSVQGAGGNTIYF	TGTGCCAGCAGCGTCCAGGGGGCAGGGGGAAACACCATATATTTT
13	TRBV5-1	-	-	TRBJ2-7	CASGPVSSYEQYF	TGCGCCAGCGGGCCAGTCTCCTCCTACGAGCAGTACTTC
16	TRBV27	-	-	TRBJ2-7	CASSSRQGLRSYEQYF	TGTGCCAGCAGTTCCCGGCAGGGGCTGAGGTCCTACGAGCAGTACTTC
17	TRBV15	-	TRBD1	TRBJ2-3	CATSGYYSGTAMPSQYF	TGTGCCACCAGCGGATATTACTCTGGGACAGCGATGCCCTCGCAGTATTTT
11	TRBV30	-	-	TRBJ1-2	CAWSGAYGYTF	TGTGCCTGGAGTGGCGCCTATGGCTACACCTTC
14	TRBV14	-	-	TRBJ2-1	CASSRAAAYNEQFF	TGTGCCAGCAGCCGGGCAGCGGCCTACAATGAGCAGTTCTTC
14	TRBV5-1	-	TRBD1	TRBJ2-7	CASSSGQGFSEQYF	TGCGCCAGCAGCTCTGGACAGGGGTTTAGCGAGCAGTACTTC
17	TRBV7-2	-	-	TRBJ1-3	CASSLGNAGYSGNTIYF	TGTGCCAGCAGCTTAGGCAACGCGGGGTACTCTGGAAACACCATATATTTT
13	TRBV29-1	once	-	TRBJ2-7	CSVASQRSYEQYF	TGCAGCGTTGCGTCCCAGAGGTCCTACGAGCAGTACTTC
12	TRBV7-9	-	-	TRBJ1-1	CARGALNTEAFF	TGTGCCAGAGGAGCTTTGAACACTGAAGCTTTCTTT
15	TRBV27	few	TRBD2	TRBJ2-7	CASRMGLAASYEQYF	TGTGCCAGCAGGATGGGACTAGCGGCTTCCTACGAGCAGTACTTC
17	TRBV19	-	TRBD2	TRBJ2-7	CASSTGTSGTNSYEQYF	TGTGCCAGTAGTACCGGGACTAGCGGGACCAACTCCTACGAGCAGTACTTC
12	TRBV5-1	few	-	TRBJ2-3	CASSLELSTQYF	TGCGCCAGCAGCTTGGAACTCTCGACGCAGTATTTT
14	TRBV4-1	-	TRBD1	TRBJ2-7	CASSQVGQGSEQYF	TGCGCCAGCAGCCAAGTGGGACAGGGATCCGAGCAGTACTTC
17	TRBV28	-	-	TRBJ1-1	CASSLLTYTGLNTEAFF	TGTGCCAGCAGTTTGTTGACCTATACAGGGTTGAACACTGAAGCTTTCTTT
16	TRBV19	-	-	TRBJ1-1	CASSIDRLTGNTEAFF	TGTGCCAGTAGTATAGATCGCTTGACGGGGAACACTGAAGCTTTCTTT
18	TRBV11-2	few	-	TRBJ2-7	CASSLAGAGRGLFYEQYF	TGTGCCAGCAGCTTAGCCGGGGCGGGGCGGGGGCTCTTCTACGAGCAGTACTTC
15	TRBV11-3	-	-	TRBJ2-7	CASRANQGSSYEQYF	TGTGCCAGCAGGGCCAACCAGGGTTCCTCCTACGAGCAGTACTTC
17	TRBV7-8	-	TRBD1	TRBJ1-1	CASSHPPTGGENTEAFF	TGTGCCAGCAGCCACCCCCCTACAGGGGGCGAGAACACTGAAGCTTTCTTT
13	TRBV7-9	-	-	TRBJ2-1	CSSSPYPIDEQFF	TGTTCCAGCAGCCCCTACCCTATTGATGAGCAGTTCTTC
13	TRBV30	few	-	TRBJ2-5	CAWGAGAGETQYF	TGTGCCTGGGGGGCGGGGGCTGGAGAGACCCAGTACTTC
16	TRBV2	-	TRBD1	TRBJ1-5	CASSPDRDSRNQPQHF	TGTGCCAGCAGCCCTGACAGGGACTCTCGCAATCAGCCCCAGCATTTT
16	TRBV29-1	-	TRBD2	TRBJ2-2	CSVEQAGGIGTGELFF	TGCAGCGTTGAACAAGCGGGGGGCATAGGGACCGGGGAGCTGTTTTTT
16	TRBV14	-	-	TRBJ2-5	CASSQVGGLRRETQYF	TGTGCCAGCAGCCAAGTAGGAGGGCTGCGGCGAGAGACCCAGTACTTC
16	TRBV6-4	-	TRBD2	TRBJ2-3	CASSDISGGHTDTQYF	TGTGCCAGCAGTGATATTAGCGGGGGGCACACAGATACGCAGTATTTT
16	TRBV5-3	-	TRBD1	TRBJ1-5	CARSLEPDRRNQPQHF	TGTGCCAGAAGCTTAGAACCGGACAGGAGAAATCAGCCCCAGCATTTT